The entry below gives a single T cell receptor (beta chain) sequence along with its context. The antigen is unknown. CDR1 MNHEY and CDR2 SMNVEV come from the germline V gene (reference sequence). CDR3 length: 13 amino acids. UMIs were included in TCR beta cDNA generated by 5'RACE template switching. One entry per CDR3 protein, without DNA, is what TCRdb gives after re-calling the 5' RACE reads. The sample totals some 140,000 distinct CDR3 sequences. The data derive from a study of T cells expressing NK-cell markers. Across the study: In the group of eight sequenced donors, seven were HCMV-seropositive and one was seronegative.

Study findings and constraints: Among CD8+ T cells from several donors, dominant NKG2C+ clonotypes accounted for about 1.0-7.0%.

V and J are TRBV27 and TRBJ1-2. Sequencing used blood T cells: a sorted CD56 or NKG2C T cell subset, CD4+ or CD8+ T cells, or bulk PBMC T cells (not recorded which). This receptor was taken from a woman in her fifties or sixties in good health. The CDR3 sequence is CASSLGPTYGYTF.